The rows below give T cell receptor beta chains drawn from one sample of a study of cytotoxic CD8 clonotypes in ibrutinib-treated CLL. This table comes from immunoSEQ multiplex PCR, and its TCRdb copy is limited to in-frame clones, with some not included. The sample lists tens of thousands of clones; around four fifths were seen once. Specimen: PBMCs, collected after 24 months of ibrutinib treatment. The source of these receptors is a human donor with chronic lymphocytic leukemia. CDR3s include the opening cysteine and the closing phenylalanine or tryptophan. A D gene is named only where the DNA matches it firmly. The listing skips clone size in some rows; elsewhere it reads once, few, many or a size class.

CASSDPGTSGRVEQFF	TGCGCCAGCAGTGATCCCGGGACTAGCGGGAGAGTTGAGCAGTTCTTC	TRBJ2-1	TRBD2	NA	TRBV10-1
CASSVRGSGNQPQHF	TGTGCCAGCAGTGTTCGGGGATCGGGCAATCAGCCCCAGCATTTT	TRBJ1-5	NA	NA	TRBV2
CASSTRDRVDEQYF	TGTGCCAGCAGTACCCGGGACAGGGTAGACGAGCAGTACTTC	TRBJ2-7	TRBD1	NA	TRBV28
CASSLGTPDTDTQYF	TGTGCCAGCAGCTTAGGGACCCCCGACACAGATACGCAGTATTTT	TRBJ2-3	NA	NA	TRBV7-9
CASSLVSHIVSVEQFF	TGTGCCAGCAGTTTAGTCTCTCACATCGTTTCGGTTGAGCAGTTCTTC	TRBJ2-1	NA	NA	TRBV28
CASRIEGLLNTEAFF	TGTGCCAGCCGAATCGAAGGACTCCTGAACACTGAAGCTTTCTTT	TRBJ1-1	NA	NA	TRBV27
CSVFGRKGYTF	TGCAGCGTTTTTGGGCGAAAAGGCTACACCTTC	TRBJ1-2	NA	NA	TRBV29-1
CASSPTWDSPNYGYTF	TGTGCCAGCAGCCCTACCTGGGACTCTCCTAACTATGGCTACACCTTC	TRBJ1-2	NA	NA	TRBV7-2
CASSLAGYGYTF	TGTGCCAGCAGCCTTGCTGGGTATGGCTACACCTTC	TRBJ1-2	NA	NA	TRBV5-4
CASSPSGRKLAGANVLTF	TGTGCCAGCAGCCCTAGCGGGAGGAAACTAGCTGGGGCCAACGTCCTGACTTTC	TRBJ2-6	TRBD2	NA	TRBV27
CASSPGTSPRSDTQYF	TGTGCCAGCAGCCCGGGGACTAGCCCCCGATCGGATACGCAGTATTTT	TRBJ2-3	TRBD2	NA	TRBV9
CAWSTLRAGKAYEQYF	TGTGCCTGGAGCACTCTTAGAGCGGGAAAGGCCTACGAGCAGTACTTC	TRBJ2-7	TRBD2	NA	TRBV30
CAIRGISQETQYF	TGTGCCATCCGCGGTATCTCGCAAGAGACCCAGTACTTC	TRBJ2-5	NA	NA	TRBV10-3
CASSVAQWDSGNTIYF	TGTGCCAGCAGCGTAGCTCAGTGGGACTCTGGAAACACCATATATTTT	TRBJ1-3	NA	NA	TRBV9
CASSSGQGNNQPQHF	TGTGCCAGCAGTTCGGGACAGGGCAACAATCAGCCCCAGCATTTT	TRBJ1-5	TRBD1	few	TRBV6-6
CASSQDWDTNYEQYF	TGCGCCAGCAGCCAAGATTGGGACACTAACTACGAGCAGTACTTC	TRBJ2-7	NA	NA	TRBV4-3
CASSFGGGKNIQYF	TGTGCCAGCAGTTTCGGGGGGGGCAAAAACATTCAGTACTTC	TRBJ2-4	TRBD2	few	TRBV27
CASSRPGAQETQYF	TGTGCCAGCAGTCGACCGGGAGCCCAAGAGACCCAGTACTTC	TRBJ2-5	NA	NA	TRBV6-1
CASSIAGGPGEQFF	TGTGCCAGTAGTATAGCGGGAGGGCCAGGTGAGCAGTTCTTC	TRBJ2-1	TRBD2	NA	TRBV19
CASSLNPRTADTQYF	TGTGCCAGCAGCCTAAACCCAAGGACCGCAGATACGCAGTATTTT	TRBJ2-3	NA	NA	TRBV7-6
CASRASPSGSSYNEQFF	TGCGCCAGCAGAGCCTCCCCTAGCGGTAGCTCCTACAATGAGCAGTTCTTC	TRBJ2-1	TRBD2	few	TRBV5-1
CATSRAPQRMVYNEQFF	TGTGCCACCAGCAGAGCCCCCCAGAGAATGGTCTACAATGAGCAGTTCTTC	TRBJ2-1	NA	NA	TRBV15